The subject of this entry is one T cell receptor (beta chain). The entry originates in a study of blood T cells in healthy people across ages. For the second PCR, which ran for about 6 to 12 cycles, a sample-barcoded 5' primer and a J-beta primer mix were used. MiXCR, run by TCRdb on the 5' RACE reads, gives a single entry per CDR3 protein. The sample has roughly 1.5 million distinct CDR3 sequences, approximately 43% seen once. This clonotype originated in a woman aged 18-29 years in good health. Specimen: blood.

DNA of the CDR3: TGTGCCACTAAGGTCGGGGGAGAATCCTACGAGCAGTACTTC. Its translation: CATKVGGESYEQYF. V is TRBV15 and J is TRBJ2-7; tentative D call: TRBD2 (6 bases). V gave up 9 bases and J gave up 1 base, with 16 bases separating them. The CDR3 is 14 residues long. The germline V gene has CDR1 LNHNV and CDR2 YYDKDF (reference sequence).